This is a list of T cell receptor beta chains from one sample in a study of T cells in Graves' hyperthyroidism and ophthalmopathy. From the multiplex PCR reads, TCRdb called clonotypes with MiXCR, one entry per CDR3 protein. Among about 200,000 distinct CDR3 sequences listed, approximately 16% were seen once. The sequenced sample consisted of blood. All receptors come from a man between 35 and 55 years old with Graves' hyperthyroidism. The CDR3 runs from the conserved cysteine through the conserved F or W. Fields, in order: V gene, D gene, clone size, J gene, CDR3 protein, CDR3 DNA. D genes are given only for firm matches. Only part of the rows carry a size: once, few, many, or a class if the clone is expanded.

v_call: TRBV11-2; d_call: -; clone_size: few; j_call: TRBJ2-2; cdr3_aa: CASSLEGLVSGELFF; cdr3_nt: TGTGCCAGCAGCTTAGAGGGTCTGGTATCCGGGGAGCTGTTTTTT
v_call: TRBV28; d_call: -; clone_size: -; j_call: TRBJ2-1; cdr3_aa: CASSLGGGALSYNEQFF; cdr3_nt: TGTGCCAGCAGTTTGGGGGGGGGGGCTTTGTCCTACAATGAGCAGTTCTTC
v_call: TRBV19; d_call: TRBD1; clone_size: few; j_call: TRBJ2-1; cdr3_aa: CASSTRQGDINEQFF; cdr3_nt: TGTGCCAGTAGTACAAGACAGGGGGACATTAATGAGCAGTTCTTC
v_call: TRBV15; d_call: -; clone_size: few; j_call: TRBJ2-1; cdr3_aa: CATSRGGLGNEQFF; cdr3_nt: TGTGCCACCAGCAGAGGAGGTTTGGGTAATGAGCAGTTCTTC
v_call: TRBV5-1; d_call: -; clone_size: many; j_call: TRBJ2-7; cdr3_aa: CASSEDRPYEQYF; cdr3_nt: TGCGCCAGCAGCGAAGACAGACCCTACGAGCAGTACTTC
v_call: TRBV5-1; d_call: TRBD1; clone_size: many; j_call: TRBJ2-1; cdr3_aa: CASSYGTGGRFF; cdr3_nt: TGCGCCAGCAGCTACGGGACAGGGGGCCGGTTCTTC
v_call: TRBV20-1; d_call: -; clone_size: many; j_call: TRBJ1-5; cdr3_aa: CSAREQGEGLWQPQHF; cdr3_nt: TGCAGTGCTAGAGAACAGGGTGAGGGTCTTTGGCAGCCCCAGCATTTT
v_call: TRBV5-1; d_call: TRBD2; clone_size: many; j_call: TRBJ2-1; cdr3_aa: CASSLRGGSAGGDEQFF; cdr3_nt: TGCGCCAGCAGCTTGAGGGGAGGCTCAGCGGGGGGTGATGAGCAGTTCTTC
v_call: TRBV9; d_call: -; clone_size: -; j_call: TRBJ1-2; cdr3_aa: CASSPTGQSFYGYTF; cdr3_nt: TGTGCCAGCAGCCCGACTGGACAGTCTTTCTATGGCTACACCTTC
v_call: TRBV7-9; d_call: -; clone_size: many; j_call: TRBJ2-3; cdr3_aa: CASSLFSGTDTQYF; cdr3_nt: TGTGCCAGCAGCTTATTCTCGGGCACAGATACGCAGTATTTT
v_call: TRBV12-3/TRBV12-4; d_call: -; clone_size: many; j_call: TRBJ2-5; cdr3_aa: CASSLGHGGGETQYF; cdr3_nt: TGTGCCAGCAGTTTGGGGCATGGGGGCGGCGAGACCCAGTACTTC
v_call: TRBV18; d_call: -; clone_size: many; j_call: TRBJ2-7; cdr3_aa: CASSPPEQVYEQYF; cdr3_nt: TGTGCCAGCTCACCACCTGAACAGGTCTACGAGCAGTACTTC
v_call: TRBV7-9; d_call: -; clone_size: few; j_call: TRBJ1-1; cdr3_aa: CASSLDSGSTEAFF; cdr3_nt: TGTGCCAGCAGCTTAGACTCAGGGAGCACTGAAGCTTTCTTT
v_call: TRBV3-1; d_call: TRBD1; clone_size: many; j_call: TRBJ1-2; cdr3_aa: CASSHQQGFGYTF; cdr3_nt: TGTGCCAGCAGCCACCAACAGGGGTTTGGCTACACCTTC
v_call: TRBV20-1; d_call: -; clone_size: many; j_call: TRBJ1-4; cdr3_aa: CSARDRTNEKLFF; cdr3_nt: TGCAGTGCTAGAGACAGAACTAATGAAAAACTGTTTTTT
v_call: TRBV5-1; d_call: -; clone_size: many; j_call: TRBJ2-2; cdr3_aa: CASSLGLGQYTGELFF; cdr3_nt: TGCGCCAGCAGCTTGGGGCTCGGGCAGTACACCGGGGAGCTGTTTTTT
v_call: TRBV5-1; d_call: -; clone_size: many; j_call: TRBJ2-1; cdr3_aa: CASRDLETLNNEQFF; cdr3_nt: TGCGCCAGCAGAGACCTCGAGACCCTAAACAATGAGCAGTTCTTC
v_call: TRBV5-1; d_call: -; clone_size: -; j_call: TRBJ1-3; cdr3_aa: CASSQGRLGTNTIYF; cdr3_nt: TGCGCCAGCAGCCAGGGACGGCTTGGAACAAACACCATATATTTT
v_call: TRBV7-2; d_call: -; clone_size: many; j_call: TRBJ1-5; cdr3_aa: CASSYVGDQPQHF; cdr3_nt: TGTGCCAGCAGCTATGTCGGAGATCAGCCCCAGCATTTT
v_call: TRBV12-3/TRBV12-4; d_call: -; clone_size: many; j_call: TRBJ1-1; cdr3_aa: CASSLTTFPPHTEAFF; cdr3_nt: TGTGCCAGCAGTTTAACAACGTTCCCGCCGCACACTGAAGCTTTCTTT
v_call: TRBV12-3/TRBV12-4; d_call: TRBD1; clone_size: many; j_call: TRBJ2-7; cdr3_aa: CASRPRTGGSYEQYF; cdr3_nt: TGTGCCAGCAGACCTAGGACAGGGGGATCCTACGAGCAGTACTTC
v_call: TRBV30; d_call: TRBD2; clone_size: many; j_call: TRBJ2-7; cdr3_aa: CAWSGGTSVHEQYF; cdr3_nt: TGTGCCTGGAGTGGAGGGACTAGCGTCCACGAGCAGTACTTC
v_call: TRBV20-1; d_call: TRBD1; clone_size: -; j_call: TRBJ2-1; cdr3_aa: CSASRDRTYNEQFF; cdr3_nt: TGCAGTGCCAGCAGGGACAGGACCTACAATGAGCAGTTCTTC
v_call: TRBV6-2/TRBV6-3; d_call: -; clone_size: -; j_call: TRBJ2-3; cdr3_aa: CASSYGLPSVDTQYF; cdr3_nt: TGTGCCAGCAGTTACGGTCTTCCTAGCGTAGATACGCAGTATTTT
v_call: TRBV7-9; d_call: -; clone_size: -; j_call: TRBJ1-2; cdr3_aa: CASSSDPYGYTF; cdr3_nt: TGTGCCAGCAGCTCGGACCCCTATGGCTACACCTTC
v_call: TRBV7-9; d_call: TRBD1; clone_size: many; j_call: TRBJ2-7; cdr3_aa: CASSPRTGGAGTYEQYF; cdr3_nt: TGTGCCAGCAGCCCCCGGACAGGGGGCGCCGGAACCTACGAGCAGTACTTC
v_call: TRBV5-1; d_call: TRBD1; clone_size: many; j_call: TRBJ2-2; cdr3_aa: CASSFDRGMTTGELFF; cdr3_nt: TGCGCCAGCAGCTTCGACAGGGGTATGACCACCGGGGAGCTGTTTTTT
v_call: TRBV19; d_call: -; clone_size: once; j_call: TRBJ1-1; cdr3_aa: CASSMTGVLGQAFF; cdr3_nt: TGTGCCAGTAGTATGACGGGGGTCCTGGGGCAAGCTTTCTTT
v_call: TRBV9; d_call: TRBD2; clone_size: -; j_call: TRBJ2-3; cdr3_aa: CASSPLRGTSGGTDTQYF; cdr3_nt: TGTGCCAGCAGCCCCCTTCGCGGGACTAGCGGTGGTACAGATACGCAGTATTTT
v_call: TRBV9; d_call: TRBD2; clone_size: few; j_call: TRBJ2-3; cdr3_aa: CASSVFLAGDSTDTQYF; cdr3_nt: TGTGCCAGCAGCGTATTTCTAGCGGGGGATTCCACAGATACGCAGTATTTT
v_call: TRBV30; d_call: -; clone_size: many; j_call: TRBJ2-2; cdr3_aa: CACRRLDTGELFF; cdr3_nt: TGTGCCTGTAGGAGGCTGGACACCGGGGAGCTGTTTTTT
v_call: TRBV7-3; d_call: -; clone_size: many; j_call: TRBJ2-5; cdr3_aa: CASSLLQGSETQYF; cdr3_nt: TGTGCCAGCAGCTTACTGCAGGGGTCGGAGACCCAGTACTTC
v_call: TRBV7-3; d_call: TRBD1; clone_size: many; j_call: TRBJ2-2; cdr3_aa: CASIPGQANTGELFF; cdr3_nt: TGTGCCAGCATCCCGGGACAGGCGAACACCGGGGAGCTGTTTTTT
v_call: TRBV10-3; d_call: -; clone_size: few; j_call: TRBJ1-5; cdr3_aa: CASGGQENSNQPQHF; cdr3_nt: TGTGCCTCAGGCGGCCAGGAGAATAGCAATCAGCCCCAGCATTTT
v_call: TRBV7-3; d_call: TRBD2; clone_size: -; j_call: TRBJ2-2; cdr3_aa: CASSRTSTGELFF; cdr3_nt: TGTGCCAGCAGCCGGACTAGCACCGGGGAGCTGTTTTTT
v_call: TRBV20-1; d_call: TRBD1; clone_size: many; j_call: TRBJ2-7; cdr3_aa: CSASRQGGAYEQYF; cdr3_nt: TGCAGTGCTAGTCGACAGGGGGGGGCCTACGAGCAGTACTTC
v_call: TRBV2; d_call: TRBD1; clone_size: many; j_call: TRBJ1-6; cdr3_aa: CASSQGQGSSYNSPLHF; cdr3_nt: TGTGCCAGCAGCCAGGGACAGGGAAGCTCCTATAATTCACCCCTCCACTTT
v_call: TRBV5-4; d_call: -; clone_size: -; j_call: TRBJ2-5; cdr3_aa: CASSFGSLQETQYF; cdr3_nt: TGTGCCAGCAGCTTTGGAAGCCTACAAGAGACCCAGTACTTC
v_call: TRBV19; d_call: -; clone_size: -; j_call: TRBJ2-6; cdr3_aa: CASRAGGSGANVLTF; cdr3_nt: TGTGCCAGTAGGGCCGGGGGCTCTGGGGCCAACGTCCTGACTTTC
v_call: TRBV28; d_call: -; clone_size: -; j_call: TRBJ2-5; cdr3_aa: CASQGQRETQYF; cdr3_nt: TGTGCCAGCCAGGGCCAGCGGGAGACCCAGTACTTC
v_call: TRBV5-1; d_call: TRBD1; clone_size: -; j_call: TRBJ2-2; cdr3_aa: CASNRQGIARSNTGELSF; cdr3_nt: TGCGCCAGCAACAGACAGGGGATCGCTCGTTCGAACACCGGGGAGCTGTCTTTT
v_call: TRBV5-1; d_call: TRBD2; clone_size: many; j_call: TRBJ2-2; cdr3_aa: CASSPRGGPNTGELFF; cdr3_nt: TGCGCCAGCAGCCCCCGCGGGGGGCCCAACACCGGGGAGCTGTTTTTT
v_call: TRBV4-3; d_call: -; clone_size: many; j_call: TRBJ2-1; cdr3_aa: CASSQEGTTTDNEQFF; cdr3_nt: TGCGCCAGCAGCCAAGAGGGCACTACCACTGACAATGAGCAGTTCTTC
v_call: TRBV7-7; d_call: -; clone_size: few; j_call: TRBJ2-2; cdr3_aa: CASSLGLTTPGELFF; cdr3_nt: TGTGCTAGCAGCTTGGGCTTAACGACCCCCGGGGAGCTGTTTTTT
v_call: TRBV25-1; d_call: TRBD1; clone_size: few; j_call: TRBJ1-4; cdr3_aa: CASWDRGNEKLFF; cdr3_nt: TGTGCCAGCTGGGACAGGGGAAATGAAAAACTGTTTTTT
v_call: TRBV6-5; d_call: TRBD2; clone_size: few; j_call: TRBJ2-2; cdr3_aa: CASSFGGALRGELFF; cdr3_nt: TGTGCCAGCAGTTTCGGGGGGGCTCTCCGCGGGGAGCTGTTTTTT
v_call: TRBV6-1; d_call: TRBD1; clone_size: -; j_call: TRBJ2-7; cdr3_aa: CAGDRDYEQYF; cdr3_nt: TGTGCCGGCGACAGGGACTACGAGCAGTACTTC
v_call: TRBV2; d_call: -; clone_size: many; j_call: TRBJ1-6; cdr3_aa: CASSDAQGFRASYNSPLHF; cdr3_nt: TGTGCCAGCAGTGATGCACAGGGTTTTAGGGCATCCTATAATTCACCCCTCCACTTT
v_call: TRBV11-2; d_call: -; clone_size: many; j_call: TRBJ1-1; cdr3_aa: CASSLERGGTEAFF; cdr3_nt: TGTGCCAGCAGCTTAGAGCGGGGGGGCACTGAAGCTTTCTTT
v_call: TRBV7-9; d_call: -; clone_size: many; j_call: TRBJ2-3; cdr3_aa: CASSLESGKDTQYF; cdr3_nt: TGTGCCAGCAGCTTAGAGTCGGGCAAAGATACGCAGTATTTT
v_call: TRBV2; d_call: -; clone_size: many; j_call: TRBJ2-2; cdr3_aa: CASSEDHTGELFF; cdr3_nt: TGTGCCAGCAGTGAGGACCACACCGGGGAGCTGTTTTTT
v_call: TRBV15; d_call: -; clone_size: many; j_call: TRBJ1-2; cdr3_aa: CATSRASGYGYTF; cdr3_nt: TGTGCCACCAGCAGAGCGTCAGGCTATGGCTACACCTTC
v_call: TRBV20-1; d_call: TRBD2; clone_size: -; j_call: TRBJ2-2; cdr3_aa: CSASFLAGDLQGGELFF; cdr3_nt: TGCAGTGCTAGTTTTCTAGCGGGGGATCTGCAAGGCGGGGAGCTGTTTTTT
v_call: TRBV20-1; d_call: TRBD1; clone_size: many; j_call: TRBJ2-4; cdr3_aa: CSARGGQSANIQYF; cdr3_nt: TGCAGTGCTAGAGGGGGACAGTCCGCAAACATTCAGTACTTC
v_call: TRBV27; d_call: -; clone_size: many; j_call: TRBJ2-2; cdr3_aa: CASSYGTGKYTGELFF; cdr3_nt: TGTGCCAGCAGTTATGGAACAGGGAAGTACACCGGGGAGCTGTTTTTT
v_call: TRBV7-2; d_call: TRBD1; clone_size: many; j_call: TRBJ1-2; cdr3_aa: CASSSDRVRSYTF; cdr3_nt: TGTGCCAGCAGCTCCGACAGGGTTAGGAGCTACACCTTC
v_call: TRBV28; d_call: TRBD1; clone_size: many; j_call: TRBJ1-2; cdr3_aa: CASRARTGIYGYTF; cdr3_nt: TGTGCCAGCAGGGCTAGGACAGGGATCTATGGCTACACCTTC
v_call: TRBV7-3; d_call: -; clone_size: few; j_call: TRBJ1-1; cdr3_aa: CASSLWGSTEAFF; cdr3_nt: TGTGCCAGCAGCTTATGGGGGAGCACTGAAGCTTTCTTT
v_call: TRBV30; d_call: TRBD1; clone_size: many; j_call: TRBJ1-6; cdr3_aa: CAWSTGDRGSPLHF; cdr3_nt: TGTGCCTGGTCTACGGGGGACAGGGGGTCACCCCTCCACTTT
v_call: TRBV7-3; d_call: TRBD2; clone_size: many; j_call: TRBJ2-5; cdr3_aa: CASSLALAGRETQYF; cdr3_nt: TGTGCCAGCAGCCTTGCCCTAGCGGGCAGAGAGACCCAGTACTTC